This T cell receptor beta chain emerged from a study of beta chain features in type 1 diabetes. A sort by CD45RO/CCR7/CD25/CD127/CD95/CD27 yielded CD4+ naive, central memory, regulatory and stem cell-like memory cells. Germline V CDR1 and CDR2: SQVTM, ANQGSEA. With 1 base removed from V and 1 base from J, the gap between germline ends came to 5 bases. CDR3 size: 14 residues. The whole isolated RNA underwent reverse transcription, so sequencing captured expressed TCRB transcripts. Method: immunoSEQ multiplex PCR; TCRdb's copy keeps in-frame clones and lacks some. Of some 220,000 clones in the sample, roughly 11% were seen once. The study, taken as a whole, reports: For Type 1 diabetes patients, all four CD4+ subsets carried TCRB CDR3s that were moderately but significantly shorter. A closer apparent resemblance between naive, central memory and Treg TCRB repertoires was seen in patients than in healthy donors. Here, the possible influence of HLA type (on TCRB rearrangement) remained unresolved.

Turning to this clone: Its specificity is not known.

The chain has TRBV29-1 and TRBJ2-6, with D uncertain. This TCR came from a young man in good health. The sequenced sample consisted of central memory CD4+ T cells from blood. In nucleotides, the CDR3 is TGCAGCGTTGAAGGGGCATCTGGGGCCAACGTCCTGACTTTC. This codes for CSVEGASGANVLTF.